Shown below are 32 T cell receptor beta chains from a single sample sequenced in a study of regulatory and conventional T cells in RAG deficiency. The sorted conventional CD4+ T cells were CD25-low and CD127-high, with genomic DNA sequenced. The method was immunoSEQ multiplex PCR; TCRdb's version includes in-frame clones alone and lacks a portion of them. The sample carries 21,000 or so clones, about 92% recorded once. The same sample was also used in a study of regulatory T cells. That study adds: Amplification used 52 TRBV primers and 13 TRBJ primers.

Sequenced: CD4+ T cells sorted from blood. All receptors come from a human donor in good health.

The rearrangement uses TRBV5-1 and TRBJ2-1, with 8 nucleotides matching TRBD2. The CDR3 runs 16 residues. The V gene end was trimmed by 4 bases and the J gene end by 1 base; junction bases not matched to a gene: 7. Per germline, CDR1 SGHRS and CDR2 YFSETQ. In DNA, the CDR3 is TGCGCCAGCAGCCTGAGCGGGGGAGGGTCCTACAATGAGCAGTTCTTC. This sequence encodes CASSLSGGGSYNEQFF. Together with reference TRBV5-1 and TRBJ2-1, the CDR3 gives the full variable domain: KAGVTQTPRYLIKTRGQQVTLSCSPISGHRSVSWYQQTPGQGLQFLFEYFSETQRNKGNFPGRFSGRQFSNSRSEMNVSTLELGDSALYLCASSLSGGGSYNEQFFGPGTRLTVL.

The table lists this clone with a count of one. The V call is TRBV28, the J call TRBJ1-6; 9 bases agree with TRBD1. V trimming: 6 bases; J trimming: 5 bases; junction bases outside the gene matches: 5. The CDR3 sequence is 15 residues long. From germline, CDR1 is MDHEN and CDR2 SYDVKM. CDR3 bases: TGTGCCAGCAGACTCGGACAGGGGAATAATTCACCCCTCCACTTT. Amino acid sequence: CASRLGQGNNSPLHF. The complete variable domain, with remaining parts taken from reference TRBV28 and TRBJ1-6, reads DVKVTQSSRYLVKRTGEKVFLECVQDMDHENMFWYRQDPGLGLRLIYFSYDVKMKEKGDIPEGYSVSREKKERFSLILESASTNQTSMYLCASRLGQGNNSPLHFGNGTRLTVT.

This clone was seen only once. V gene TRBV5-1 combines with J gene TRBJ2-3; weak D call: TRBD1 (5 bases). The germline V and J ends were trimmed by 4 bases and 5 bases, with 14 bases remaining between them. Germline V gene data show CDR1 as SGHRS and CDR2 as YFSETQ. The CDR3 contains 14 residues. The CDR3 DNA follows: TGCGCCAGCAGCAGGGGATCAGAAAAAGATACGCAGTATTTT. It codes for CASSRGSEKDTQYF. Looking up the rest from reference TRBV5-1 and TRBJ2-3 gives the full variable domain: KAGVTQTPRYLIKTRGQQVTLSCSPISGHRSVSWYQQTPGQGLQFLFEYFSETQRNKGNFPGRFSGRQFSNSRSEMNVSTLELGDSALYLCASSRGSEKDTQYFGPGTRLTVL.

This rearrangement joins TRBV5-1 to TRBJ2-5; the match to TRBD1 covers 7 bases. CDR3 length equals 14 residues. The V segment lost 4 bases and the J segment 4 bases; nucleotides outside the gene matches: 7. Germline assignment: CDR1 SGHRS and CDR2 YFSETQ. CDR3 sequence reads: CASSPQTGVETQYF. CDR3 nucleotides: TGCGCCAGCAGCCCACAAACAGGGGTAGAGACCCAGTACTTC.

CDR3: CASSYTGARYEQYF. The CDR3 nucleotides read TGTGCCAGCAGTTACACAGGGGCGAGGTACGAGCAGTACTTC. The chain carries TRBV6-5 and TRBJ2-7; 7 bases align to TRBD1. Germline CDR1 is MNHEY and CDR2 is SVGAGI. V was pared by 2 bases and J by 4 bases, with 5 bases of the junction left unmatched. CDR3 size: 14 residues.

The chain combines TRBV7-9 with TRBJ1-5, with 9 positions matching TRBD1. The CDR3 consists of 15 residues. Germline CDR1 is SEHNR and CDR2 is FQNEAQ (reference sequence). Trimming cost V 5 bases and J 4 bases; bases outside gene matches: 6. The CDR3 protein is CASSLWTGENQPQHF. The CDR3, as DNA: TGTGCCAGCAGCCTCTGGACAGGGGAGAATCAGCCCCAGCATTTT.

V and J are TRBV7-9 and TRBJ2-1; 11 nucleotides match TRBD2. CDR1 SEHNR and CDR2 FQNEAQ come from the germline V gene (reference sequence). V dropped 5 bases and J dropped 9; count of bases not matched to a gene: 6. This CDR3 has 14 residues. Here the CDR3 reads CASSEGLADVEQFF. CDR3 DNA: TGTGCCAGCAGCGAGGGACTAGCGGATGTTGAGCAGTTCTTC.

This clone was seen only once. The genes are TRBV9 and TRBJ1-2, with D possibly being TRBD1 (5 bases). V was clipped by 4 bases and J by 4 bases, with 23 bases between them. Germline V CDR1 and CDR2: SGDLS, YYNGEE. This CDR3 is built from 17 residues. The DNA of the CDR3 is TGTGCCAGCAGCCTTAGTCCCCGATTGGGGGGACTCTATGGCTACACCTTC. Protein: CASSLSPRLGGLYGYTF.

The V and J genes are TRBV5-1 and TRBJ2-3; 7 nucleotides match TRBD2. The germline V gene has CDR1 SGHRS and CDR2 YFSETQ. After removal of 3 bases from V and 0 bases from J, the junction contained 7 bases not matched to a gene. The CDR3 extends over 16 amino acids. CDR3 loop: CASSSLNGGSTDTQYF. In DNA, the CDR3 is TGCGCCAGCAGCTCATTGAACGGGGGGAGCACAGATACGCAGTATTTT.

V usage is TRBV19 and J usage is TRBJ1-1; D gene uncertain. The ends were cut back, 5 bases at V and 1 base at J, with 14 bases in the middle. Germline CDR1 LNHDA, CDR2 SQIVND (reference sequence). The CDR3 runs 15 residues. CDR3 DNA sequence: TGTGCCAGTAGTCCCCTGTGGACGGAGAACACTGAAGCTTTCTTT. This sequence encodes CASSPLWTENTEAFF.

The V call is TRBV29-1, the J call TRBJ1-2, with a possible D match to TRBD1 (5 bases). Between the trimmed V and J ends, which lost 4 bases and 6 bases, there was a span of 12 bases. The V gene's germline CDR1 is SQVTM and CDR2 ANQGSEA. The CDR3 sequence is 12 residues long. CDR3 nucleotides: TGCAGCGTTGGTCAGGGAAGGCATGGCTACACCTTC. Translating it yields CSVGQGRHGYTF. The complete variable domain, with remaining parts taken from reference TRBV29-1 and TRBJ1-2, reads SAVISQKPSRDICQRGTSLTIQCQVDSQVTMMFWYRQQPGQSLTLIATANQGSEATYESGFVIDKFPISRPNLTFSTLTVSNMSPEDSSIYLCSVGQGRHGYTFGSGTRLTVV.

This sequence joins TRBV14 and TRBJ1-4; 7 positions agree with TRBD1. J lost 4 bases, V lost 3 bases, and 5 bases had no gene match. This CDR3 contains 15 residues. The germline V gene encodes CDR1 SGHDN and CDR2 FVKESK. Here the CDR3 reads CASSQRTGDNEKLFF. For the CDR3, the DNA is TGTGCCAGCAGCCAGAGGACAGGCGATAATGAAAAACTGTTTTTT.

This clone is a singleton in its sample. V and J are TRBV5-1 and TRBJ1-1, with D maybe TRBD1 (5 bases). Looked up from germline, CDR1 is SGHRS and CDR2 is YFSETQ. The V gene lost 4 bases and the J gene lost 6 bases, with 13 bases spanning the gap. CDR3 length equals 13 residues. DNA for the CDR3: TGCGCCAGCAGCCCCCAGGGTAGGGCTGAAGCTTTCTTT. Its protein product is CASSPQGRAEAFF.

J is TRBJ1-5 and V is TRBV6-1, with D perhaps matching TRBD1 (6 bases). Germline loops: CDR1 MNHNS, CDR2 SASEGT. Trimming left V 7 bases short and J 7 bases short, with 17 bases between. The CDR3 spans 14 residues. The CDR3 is CASKGPAGEQPQHF. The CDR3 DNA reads TGTGCCAGCAAGGGCCCAGCAGGGGAACAGCCCCAGCATTTT.

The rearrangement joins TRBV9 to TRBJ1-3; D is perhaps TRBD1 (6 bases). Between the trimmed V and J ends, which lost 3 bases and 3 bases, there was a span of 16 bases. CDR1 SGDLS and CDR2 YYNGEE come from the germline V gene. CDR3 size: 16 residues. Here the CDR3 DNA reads TGTGCCAGCAGCGCTACAGGGTTTAGTAATGGAAACACCATATATTTT. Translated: CASSATGFSNGNTIYF.

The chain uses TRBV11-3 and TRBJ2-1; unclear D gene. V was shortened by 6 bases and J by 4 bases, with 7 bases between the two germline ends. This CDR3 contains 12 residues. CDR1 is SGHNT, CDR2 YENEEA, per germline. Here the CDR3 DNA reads TGTGCCAGCAGTGTCAATTACAATGAGCAGTTCTTC. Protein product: CASSVNYNEQFF.

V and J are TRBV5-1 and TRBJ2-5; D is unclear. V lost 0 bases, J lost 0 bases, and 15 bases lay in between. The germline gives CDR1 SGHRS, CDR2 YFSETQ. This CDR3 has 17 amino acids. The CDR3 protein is CASSLADSRPNQETQYF. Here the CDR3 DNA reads TGCGCCAGCAGCTTGGCAGACTCGCGACCCAACCAAGAGACCCAGTACTTC.

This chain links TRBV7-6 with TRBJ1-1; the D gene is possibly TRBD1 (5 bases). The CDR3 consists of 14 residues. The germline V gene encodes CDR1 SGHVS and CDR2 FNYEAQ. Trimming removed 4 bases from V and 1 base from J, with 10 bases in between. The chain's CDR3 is CASSSGTGNTEAFF. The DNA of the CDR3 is TGTGCCAGCAGCTCAGGGACGGGGAACACTGAAGCTTTCTTT. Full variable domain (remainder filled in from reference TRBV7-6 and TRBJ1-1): GAGVSQSPRYKVTKRGQDVALRCDPISGHVSLYWYRQALGQGPEFLTYFNYEAQQDKSGLPNDRFSAERPEGSISTLTIQRTEQRDSAMYRCASSSGTGNTEAFFGQGTRLTVV.

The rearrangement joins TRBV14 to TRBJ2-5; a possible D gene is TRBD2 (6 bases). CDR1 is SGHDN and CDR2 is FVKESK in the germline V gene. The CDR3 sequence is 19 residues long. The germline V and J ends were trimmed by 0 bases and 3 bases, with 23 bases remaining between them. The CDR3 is CASSQDLTRRPSAKETQYF. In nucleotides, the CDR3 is TGTGCCAGCAGCCAAGATTTGACTAGACGCCCTAGCGCCAAAGAGACCCAGTACTTC.

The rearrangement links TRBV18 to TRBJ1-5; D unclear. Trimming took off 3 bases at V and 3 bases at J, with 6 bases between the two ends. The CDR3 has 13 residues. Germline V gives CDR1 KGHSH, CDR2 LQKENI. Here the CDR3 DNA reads TGTGCCAGCTCACCCGCATCCAATCAGCCCCAGCATTTT. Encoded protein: CASSPASNQPQHF.

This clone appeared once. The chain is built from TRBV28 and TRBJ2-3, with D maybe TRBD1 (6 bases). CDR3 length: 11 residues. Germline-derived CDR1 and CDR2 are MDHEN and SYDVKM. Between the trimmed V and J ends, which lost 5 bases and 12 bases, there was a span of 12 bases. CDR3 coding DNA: TGTGCCAGCAGTGGACAGCCGTCCCAGTATTTT. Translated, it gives CASSGQPSQYF.

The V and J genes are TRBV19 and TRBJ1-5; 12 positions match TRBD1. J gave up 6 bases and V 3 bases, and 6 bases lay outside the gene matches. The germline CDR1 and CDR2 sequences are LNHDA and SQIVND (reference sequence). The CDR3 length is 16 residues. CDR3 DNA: TGTGCCAGTAGTATCCTGGGGACAGGGGGCGTTCAGCCCCAGCATTTT. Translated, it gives CASSILGTGGVQPQHF.

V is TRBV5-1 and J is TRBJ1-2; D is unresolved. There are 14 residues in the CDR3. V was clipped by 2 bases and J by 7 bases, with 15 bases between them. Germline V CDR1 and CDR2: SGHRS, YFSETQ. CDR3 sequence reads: CASSLTFFVGGYTF. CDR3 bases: TGCGCCAGCAGCTTAACTTTTTTTGTTGGTGGCTACACCTTC.

CDR3 amino acids: CASSEVQGLAGNTEAFF. In nucleotides, the CDR3 is TGCGCCAGCAGTGAGGTACAGGGGCTGGCGGGGAACACTGAAGCTTTCTTT. The rearrangement links TRBV10-1 to TRBJ1-1, with 7 bases aligning to TRBD1. The V gene end was trimmed by 2 bases and the J gene end by 1 base; junction bases not matched to a gene: 10. CDR1 and CDR2 (germline): WNHNN, SYGVQD (reference sequence). This CDR3 is 17 amino acids long.

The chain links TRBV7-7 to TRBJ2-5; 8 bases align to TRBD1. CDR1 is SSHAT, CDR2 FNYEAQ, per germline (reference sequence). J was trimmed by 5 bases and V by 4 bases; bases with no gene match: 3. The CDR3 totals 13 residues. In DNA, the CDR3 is TGTGCCAGCAGCTCCGACAGGGGCGAGACCCAGTACTTC. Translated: CASSSDRGETQYF.

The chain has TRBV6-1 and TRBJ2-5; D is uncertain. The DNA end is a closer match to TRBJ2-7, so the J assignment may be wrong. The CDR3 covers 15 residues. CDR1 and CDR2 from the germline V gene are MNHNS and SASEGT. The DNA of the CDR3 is TGTGCCAGCAGTATTCGAGAATTTAGCTCCTACGAGCAGTACTTC. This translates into CASSIREFSSYEQYF.

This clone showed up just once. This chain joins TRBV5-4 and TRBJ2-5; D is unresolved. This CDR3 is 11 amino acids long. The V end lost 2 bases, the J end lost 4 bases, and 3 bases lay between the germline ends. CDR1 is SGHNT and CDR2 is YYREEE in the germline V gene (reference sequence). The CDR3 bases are TGTGCCAGCAGCTTCTCAGAGACCCAGTACTTC. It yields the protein CASSFSETQYF.

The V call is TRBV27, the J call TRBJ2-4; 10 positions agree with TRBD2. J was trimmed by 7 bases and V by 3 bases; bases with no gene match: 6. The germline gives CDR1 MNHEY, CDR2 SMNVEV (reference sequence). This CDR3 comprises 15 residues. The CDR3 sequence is CASSFIAGGANIQYF. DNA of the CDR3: TGTGCCAGCAGTTTTATAGCGGGAGGCGCCAACATTCAGTACTTC.

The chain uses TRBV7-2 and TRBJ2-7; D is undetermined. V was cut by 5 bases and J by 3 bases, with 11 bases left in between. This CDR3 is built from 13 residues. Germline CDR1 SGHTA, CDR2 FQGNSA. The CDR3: CASSPPVGYEQYF. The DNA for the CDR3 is TGTGCCAGCAGCCCCCCCGTTGGCTACGAGCAGTACTTC.

CDR3 sequence reads: CASSWGQNIHSPLHF. In DNA, the CDR3 is TGTGCCAGCAGTTGGGGCCAGAACATTCATTCACCCCTCCACTTT. The rearrangement uses TRBV27 and TRBJ1-6, with D perhaps matching TRBD1 (5 bases). CDR1 is MNHEY and CDR2 is SMNVEV in the germline V gene (reference sequence). V shed 4 bases and J shed 8 bases, with 15 bases lying between them. The CDR3 has 15 residues.

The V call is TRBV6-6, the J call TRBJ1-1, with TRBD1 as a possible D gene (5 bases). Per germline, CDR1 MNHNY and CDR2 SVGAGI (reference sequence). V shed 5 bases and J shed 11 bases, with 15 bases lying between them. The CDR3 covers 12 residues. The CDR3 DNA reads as TGTGCCAGCAGTACCCTGGACATCGGGGCTTTCTTT. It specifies CASSTLDIGAFF.

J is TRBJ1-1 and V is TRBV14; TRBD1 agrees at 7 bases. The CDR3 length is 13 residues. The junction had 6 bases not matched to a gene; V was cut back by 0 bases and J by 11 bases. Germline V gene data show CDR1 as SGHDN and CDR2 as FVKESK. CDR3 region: CASSQDRTGRAFF. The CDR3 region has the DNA TGTGCCAGCAGCCAAGATAGGACAGGACGGGCTTTCTTT.